The rows below give T cell receptor beta chains drawn from one sample of a study of shared clonotypes between healthy human individuals. The assay was immunoSEQ multiplex PCR, and TCRdb's table has in-frame clones only and misses some. The sample has fewer than 1 million clones; 96% are singletons. The sample comprised naive CD8+ T cells sorted from blood. These receptor sequences come from a man aged 25-40 years in good health. CDR3s include the opening cysteine and the closing phenylalanine or tryptophan. The D gene is left open where the match is weak. Clone size, where shown, is once, few, many, or a class for clones that have expanded.

size	D	V	J	DNA	CDR3
-	TRBD1	TRBV11-2	TRBJ2-5	TGTGCCAGCAGCTTAGATAGATTGGGGACAGCAGACGACCAAGAGACCCAGTACTTC	CASSLDRLGTADDQETQYF
-	-	TRBV28	TRBJ2-2	TGTGCCAGCAGGTTCTGGGACTTGAACACCGGGGAGCTGTTTTTT	CASRFWDLNTGELFF
-	-	TRBV28	TRBJ2-7	TGTGCCAGCAGCTCGCGATCCACAGGGTACGAGCAGTACTTC	CASSSRSTGYEQYF
-	TRBD2	TRBV7-9	TRBJ2-1	TGTGCCAGCAGCTTACTTGGATTCAGGGAGGGAAATGAGCAGTTCTTC	CASSLLGFREGNEQFF
-	-	TRBV20-1	TRBJ2-1	TGCAGTGCTAGTAAATGGAATGAGCAGTTCTTC	CSASKWNEQFF
once	-	TRBV9	TRBJ2-5	TGTGCCAGCAGCGTTCAGGGGAGGCCAGAGACCCAGTACTTC	CASSVQGRPETQYF
-	-	TRBV7-8	TRBJ1-1	TGTGCCAGCAGCTTAGACCAGACGGTGAACACTGAAGCTTTCTTT	CASSLDQTVNTEAFF
-	-	TRBV6-5	TRBJ2-5	TGTGCCAGCAGAAAAGGGTTCAGAGAGACCCAGTACTTC	CASRKGFRETQYF
-	-	TRBV7-2	TRBJ2-5	TGTGCCAGCAGCTCAACGGACGGAGAGACCCAGTACTTC	CASSSTDGETQYF
-	TRBD2	TRBV29-1	TRBJ2-7	TGCAGCGTTGTCTTGGCTAGCGGGACGTACGAGCAGTACTTC	CSVVLASGTYEQYF
-	-	TRBV7-9	TRBJ2-7	TGTGCCAGCAGCCCGCCCACCGGAGACGAGCAGTACTTC	CASSPPTGDEQYF
-	TRBD1	TRBV11-2	TRBJ2-7	TGTGCCAGCAGCCCCACCCCTGGACAGGCAGCTTACGAGCAGTACTTC	CASSPTPGQAAYEQYF
-	-	TRBV10-1	TRBJ1-1	TGCGCCAGCAGAGGACCCAACACTGAAGCTTTCTTT	CASRGPNTEAFF
-	TRBD1	TRBV6-5	TRBJ2-1	TGTGCCAGCAACCGGGACAGGGGCAGTGAGCAGTTCTTC	CASNRDRGSEQFF
-	-	TRBV5-1	TRBJ2-3	TGCGCCAGCAGCTTGGTCTCTGGAGCGGATCCCGCGGATACGCAGTATTTT	CASSLVSGADPADTQYF
-	TRBD2	TRBV7-3	TRBJ2-1	TGTGCCAGCAGCCCATCGGGACTAGCGGGGTACAATGAGCAGTTCTTC	CASSPSGLAGYNEQFF
-	-	TRBV6-5	TRBJ2-1	TGTGCCAGCCGAGGCGGCGGCGGTGTTTACAATGAGCAGTTCTTC	CASRGGGGVYNEQFF
-	TRBD2	TRBV11-2	TRBJ2-2	TGTGCCAGCAGCTTAGTTCTAGCGGGAGGCCTGAACACCGGGGAGCTGTTTTTT	CASSLVLAGGLNTGELFF
-	-	TRBV29-1	TRBJ2-7	TGCAGCGTTGAAGTGGGGGGAGGCTACGAGCAGTACTTC	CSVEVGGGYEQYF
-	-	TRBV18	TRBJ2-7	TGTGCCAGCTCACCGGGACGCTCCTCCTACGAGCAGTACTTC	CASSPGRSSYEQYF
-	TRBD2	TRBV2	TRBJ2-4	TGTGCCAGCAGACCGACTAGCGGGATAGCCAAAAACATTCAGTACTTC	CASRPTSGIAKNIQYF
-	-	TRBV15	TRBJ1-3	TGTGCCACCAGCAGAGTGGGGAAACGAGGATCTGGAAACACCATATATTTT	CATSRVGKRGSGNTIYF
-	-	TRBV28	TRBJ2-7	TGTGCCAGCAGTTCAATACAGGCCCAGGACTACGAGCAGTACTTC	CASSSIQAQDYEQYF
-	TRBD1	TRBV7-8	TRBJ1-4	TGTGCCAGCAGCTCAAGGACAGGGGAGAATGAAAAACTGTTTTTT	CASSSRTGENEKLFF
-	-	TRBV5-4	TRBJ2-7	TGTGCCAGCAGCTTCGGCAGCTCCTACGAGCAGTACTTC	CASSFGSSYEQYF
-	-	TRBV25-1	TRBJ2-7	TGTGCCAGCACGGGCGGTCATTACGAGCAGTACTTC	CASTGGHYEQYF
-	TRBD1	TRBV2	TRBJ2-7	TGTGCCAGCAGTCACCGGGACAGCTACGAGCAGTACTTC	CASSHRDSYEQYF
-	-	TRBV14	TRBJ2-1	TGTGCCAGCAGCCAAGAAAGGTTTCCCAATGAGCAGTTCTTC	CASSQERFPNEQFF
once	TRBD1	TRBV6-1	TRBJ2-1	TGTGCCAGCAGTGACGGGACAGGGGTCCTCAATGAGCAGTTCTTC	CASSDGTGVLNEQFF
-	-	TRBV7-9	TRBJ2-2	TGTGCCACCAGGAGGGCCGGGGAGCTGTTTTTT	CATRRAGELFF
once	-	TRBV7-2	TRBJ1-5	TGTGCCAGCAGCTTAAGGGATGGGGCTCAGCCCCAGCATTTT	CASSLRDGAQPQHF
-	-	TRBV7-9	TRBJ1-5	TGTGCCAGCAGCTTAGCCCAGGAGCCGGGTCAGCCCCAGCATTTT	CASSLAQEPGQPQHF
once	-	TRBV13	TRBJ2-7	TGTGCCAGCAGCTTAGGCCGGAGGGACGAGCAGTACTTC	CASSLGRRDEQYF
-	-	TRBV7-9	TRBJ2-7	TGTGCCAGCAGCTTATCGCAGGGTGAACGGGAGCAGTACTTC	CASSLSQGEREQYF
-	-	TRBV11-2	TRBJ2-2	TGTGCCAGCAGCTTAAAGTTTGCCGCCGGGGAGCTGTTTTTT	CASSLKFAAGELFF
-	-	TRBV13	TRBJ2-2	TGTGCCAGCCAAACAGGGATAAACACCGGGGAGCTGTTTTTT	CASQTGINTGELFF
once	TRBD2	TRBV28	TRBJ2-3	TGTGCCAGCAGTTTGCCGCTAGCGGGAGGGCCGTTACCACGCACAGATACGCAGTATTTT	CASSLPLAGGPLPRTDTQYF
-	TRBD2	TRBV10-2	TRBJ2-7	TGCGCCAGCAGTGATCCGACTAGCGGGAGGACCTACGAGCAGTACTTC	CASSDPTSGRTYEQYF
-	-	TRBV6-6	TRBJ1-5	TGTGCCAGCAGAAACCGGGCCCTCAATCAGCCCCAGCATTTT	CASRNRALNQPQHF
-	TRBD1	TRBV27	TRBJ2-2	TGTGCCAGCAGTCCGTTGAGACAGGGGGCCAGGGAGCTGTTTTTT	CASSPLRQGARELFF
-	-	TRBV27	TRBJ1-1	TGTGCCAGCAGTTTATGGGCAGGGAATGTCGCTGAAGCTTTCTTT	CASSLWAGNVAEAFF
-	TRBD1	TRBV14	TRBJ2-7	TGTGCCAGCAGCCCGGACAGGGTCGACGAGCAGTACTTC	CASSPDRVDEQYF
-	-	TRBV25-1	TRBJ2-1	TGTGCCAGCAGTGTCCGTGGGGGGTCCTCCTACAATGAGCAGTTCTTC	CASSVRGGSSYNEQFF
-	TRBD2	TRBV10-3	TRBJ2-7	TGTGCCATCAGTGAAACAGGGACTAGACTCCCCTACGAGCAGTACTTC	CAISETGTRLPYEQYF
-	-	TRBV16	TRBJ2-2	TGTGCCAGCAGCCAAGGGGGGCGTGCCGGGGAGCTGTTTTTT	CASSQGGRAGELFF
-	-	TRBV5-1	TRBJ1-2	TGCGCCAGCAGCTTGGAACAGGGCCACTATGGCTACACCTTC	CASSLEQGHYGYTF
once	-	TRBV7-6	TRBJ2-7	TGTGCCAGCAGCTTACTTCCAGCCGCCTACGAGCAGTACTTC	CASSLLPAAYEQYF
-	-	TRBV7-9	TRBJ1-5	TGTGCCAGCAGCTTAGGGGGGGTCATTAATCAGCCCCAGCATTTT	CASSLGGVINQPQHF
-	TRBD1	TRBV7-8	TRBJ1-2	TGTGCCAGCAGCTTAGCTCGCGGACAGGGGCGGGATGGCTACACCTTC	CASSLARGQGRDGYTF
-	-	TRBV5-1	TRBJ2-7	TGCGCCAGCAGCTTGGTCCAGTGGACCTACGAGCAGTACTTC	CASSLVQWTYEQYF
-	-	TRBV10-3	TRBJ2-2	TGTGCCATCAGCCGGGACTGGGGGATAGACACCGGGGAGCTGTTTTTT	CAISRDWGIDTGELFF
-	-	TRBV7-9	TRBJ2-2	TGTGCCAGCAGCGCACCCAACACCGGGGAGCTGTTTTTT	CASSAPNTGELFF
-	TRBD2	TRBV9	TRBJ2-7	TGTGCCAGCAGCTCTCGGGGGGGCTTCTCCTACGAGCAGTACTTC	CASSSRGGFSYEQYF
once	TRBD2	TRBV7-8	TRBJ2-1	TGTGCCAGCAGCTTACAAAGCGGGAGTGGTTTTGAGCAGTTCTTC	CASSLQSGSGFEQFF
-	-	TRBV21-1	TRBJ2-7	TGTGCCAGCAGTCAAGGGAAGGGGGACACAACCTACGAGCAGTACTTC	CASSQGKGDTTYEQYF
-	TRBD2	TRBV10-2	TRBJ2-7	TGCGCCAGCATCCCCACGCGGGGGGACTACGAGCAGTACTTC	CASIPTRGDYEQYF
-	TRBD1	TRBV4-1	TRBJ1-5	TGCGCCAGCAGCCAAGGGGACAGGAGGAGCAATCAGCCCCAGCATTTT	CASSQGDRRSNQPQHF
-	-	TRBV5-1	TRBJ2-5	TGCGCCAGCAGCTTGAGCGACTTGTACCAAGAGACCCAGTACTTC	CASSLSDLYQETQYF
-	-	TRBV12-2	TRBJ2-3	TGTGCAAGTTGCAAGTTGATCCCACCTAGCACAGATACGCAGTATTTT	CASCKLIPPSTDTQYF
-	TRBD2	TRBV10-3	TRBJ2-1	TGTGCCATCAAGGGACTAGCGGGAGGCAGCTCCTACAATGAGCAGTTCTTC	CAIKGLAGGSSYNEQFF